Below, 5 T cell receptor beta chains from the same sample are listed, as sequenced in a study of vaccination and CD4 T cells after COVID-19. Cultured CD4+ T-cell DNA underwent Oncomine TCR Beta short-read sequencing. Each CDR3 protein is one row after TCRdb ran MiXCR on the PCR reads. Of fewer than 30,000 distinct CDR3 sequences in the sample, about 40% are singletons; the top ten hold about 4%. Their antigen targets remain unknown. Time point given: late sampling 161 to 241 days after vaccination in a few convalescent patients. Treatment denoted: roughly 11-day PBMC culture with coronavirus spike peptide pools or control peptides (ViraFEST assay). Sequencing was performed on CD4+ T cells from blood, cultured in vitro, taken about 7 months after SARS-CoV-2 vaccination. All receptors derive from a human donor who had recovered from COVID-19.

The chain combines TRBV7-9 with TRBJ2-7, with 7 bases that match TRBD1. Looked up from germline, CDR1 is SEHNR and CDR2 is FQNEAQ (reference sequence). Trimming took 5 bases from V and 4 from J; bases not matched to a gene: 8. There are 14 residues in the CDR3. CDR3 in amino acids: CASSTTGTEYEQYF. DNA for the CDR3: TGTGCCAGCAGCACCACCGGGACAGAGTACGAGCAGTACTTC.

The rearrangement links TRBV20-1 to TRBJ2-1; TRBD2 matches 7 bases. Germline CDR1 and CDR2: DFQATT and SNEGSKA (reference sequence). V trimming: 2 bases; J trimming: 2 bases; junction bases outside the gene matches: 3. CDR3 length: 14 amino acids. The CDR3 nucleotides are TGCAGTGCTAGAAATCTAGCGGCCTACAATGAGCAGTTCTTC. Its protein product is CSARNLAAYNEQFF.

CDR3 region: CATRPGQNYGYTF. For the CDR3, the DNA is TGTGCCACCAGACCGGGACAGAACTATGGCTACACCTTC. The chain joins TRBV24-1 to TRBJ1-2; 7 bases match TRBD1. The germline gives CDR1 KGHDR, CDR2 SFDVKD. With 7 bases clipped from V and 2 bases from J, the junction kept 3 bases outside the gene matches. The CDR3 consists of 13 residues.

This clonotype was observed a handful of times. This chain uses TRBV7-9 with TRBJ2-5; 10 bases match TRBD2. The trim removed 1 base at V and 3 bases at J, leaving 2 bases unmatched. The CDR3 runs to 15 residues. CDR1 and CDR2 (germline): SEHNR, FQNEAQ (reference sequence). CDR3 protein: CASSLEGLAEETQYF. CDR3 nucleotide sequence: TGTGCCAGCAGCTTAGAAGGACTAGCGGAAGAGACCCAGTACTTC.

V usage is TRBV4-2 and J usage is TRBJ2-1; 7 nucleotides match TRBD1. The germline CDR1 and CDR2 sequences are LGHNA and YNFKEQ. V trimming: 5 bases; J trimming: 7 bases; junction bases outside the gene matches: 8. The CDR3 totals 14 residues. The CDR3 reads CASSAQGPLNEQFF. CDR3 in DNA: TGTGCCAGCAGCGCACAGGGGCCCTTGAATGAGCAGTTCTTC.